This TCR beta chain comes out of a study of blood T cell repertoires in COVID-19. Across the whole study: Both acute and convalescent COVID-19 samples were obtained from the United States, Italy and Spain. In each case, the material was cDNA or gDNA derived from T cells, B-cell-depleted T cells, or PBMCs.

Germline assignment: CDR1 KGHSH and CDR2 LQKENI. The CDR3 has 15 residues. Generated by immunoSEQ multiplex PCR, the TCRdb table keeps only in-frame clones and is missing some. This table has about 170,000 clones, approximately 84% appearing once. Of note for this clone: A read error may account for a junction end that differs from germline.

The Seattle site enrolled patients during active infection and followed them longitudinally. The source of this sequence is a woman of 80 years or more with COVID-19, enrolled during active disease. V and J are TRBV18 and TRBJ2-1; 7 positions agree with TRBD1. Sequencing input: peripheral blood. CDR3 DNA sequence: TGTGCCAGCTCCCCAGACAGGGTAAACTACGATGAGCAGTTCTTC. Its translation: CASSPDRVNYDEQFF.